This T cell receptor beta chain derives from a study of blood T cells in healthy people across ages. The second PCR ran about 6 to 11 cycles with a sample-barcoded 5' primer and J-beta primers. Individual samples furnished no less than 2.5 million CDR3-containing paired-end reads apiece. TCRdb called the 5' RACE reads again in MiXCR, with one record for every CDR3 protein. Of 1.8 million or so distinct CDR3 sequences in the sample, approximately 39% were seen once. This clonotype was seen a handful of times. Germline trimming cut 7 bases from V and 3 bases from J; bases unmatched to any gene: 8. There are 14 residues in the CDR3. From germline, CDR1 is SGDLS and CDR2 YYNGEE.

The sequence was collected from a human donor in good health. The material sequenced was blood. The V and J genes are TRBV9 and TRBJ2-5, with 8 bases lining up with TRBD2. The CDR3 is CASEAGLGEETQYF. CDR3 in DNA: TGTGCCAGCGAGGCGGGACTAGGGGAAGAGACCCAGTACTTC.